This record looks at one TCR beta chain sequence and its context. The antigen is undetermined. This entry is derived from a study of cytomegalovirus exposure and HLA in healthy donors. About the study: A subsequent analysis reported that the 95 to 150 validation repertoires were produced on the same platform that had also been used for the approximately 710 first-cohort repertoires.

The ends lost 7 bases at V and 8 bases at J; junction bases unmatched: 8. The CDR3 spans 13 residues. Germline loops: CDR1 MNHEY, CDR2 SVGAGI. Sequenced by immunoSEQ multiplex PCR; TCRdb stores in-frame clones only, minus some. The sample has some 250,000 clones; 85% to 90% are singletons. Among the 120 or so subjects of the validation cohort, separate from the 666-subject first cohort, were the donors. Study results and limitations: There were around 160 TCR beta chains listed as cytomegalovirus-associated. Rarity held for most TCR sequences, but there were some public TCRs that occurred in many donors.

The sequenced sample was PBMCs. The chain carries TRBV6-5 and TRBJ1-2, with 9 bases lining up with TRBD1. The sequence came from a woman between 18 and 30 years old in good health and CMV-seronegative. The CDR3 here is CASTPGQGRGYTF. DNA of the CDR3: TGTGCCAGCACCCCGGGACAGGGACGCGGCTACACCTTC.